Ten or more counts support the clone carrying this T cell receptor (beta chain). Time point meaning: persistent/refractory GD, antithyroid drugs over 5 years with positive TRAb. Extracted PBMC RNA gave rise to the TCR library. For TCR beta, libraries came from iRepertoire HTBI primers and Arm-PCR of CDR3 regions. TCRdb independently ran MiXCR on the multiplex PCR reads; one entry per CDR3 protein. Here the sample spans under 500,000 distinct CDR3 sequences, under 25% being singletons. The sample comes from a study of regulatory T cells in long-lasting Graves disease. V lost 4 bases to trimming and J lost 7 bases; unmatched junction nucleotides: 6. CDR1 is KGHDR, CDR2 SFDVKD, per germline. The CDR3 spans 16 residues.

This rearrangement joins TRBV24-1 to TRBJ2-2; TRBD1 agrees at 12 bases. This sequence originates from a female donor with Graves disease. The source was peripheral blood mononuclear cells (PBMCs), collected when the disease was refractory, from a patient treated with antithyroid drugs. The CDR3 loop reads CATSDAGTGGFGELFF. The CDR3 nucleotides are TGTGCCACCAGTGACGCTGGGACAGGGGGCTTCGGGGAGCTGTTTTTT.